Following are 7 T cell receptor beta chains from one sample sequenced in a study of blood T cell repertoires in COVID-19. Clones were read by immunoSEQ multiplex PCR, and TCRdb kept only the in-frame ones, dropping some. The sample lists about 70,000 clones, 75% to 90% occurring once. Sequenced: peripheral blood. All receptors come from a man older than 75 with acute or convalescent COVID-19.

This chain joins TRBV14 and TRBJ1-3, with TRBD1 matching 7 bases. Germline lookup yields CDR1 SGHDN and CDR2 FVKESK. J lost 2 bases, V lost 6 bases, and 10 bases had no gene match. The CDR3 spans 16 residues. DNA of the CDR3: TGTGCCAGCAGTCGACAGGGCTTCAGGACTGGAAACACCATATATTTT. Amino acid sequence: CASSRQGFRTGNTIYF.

The rearrangement links TRBV6-1 to TRBJ1-6, with 8 nucleotides matching TRBD1. Germline V CDR1 and CDR2: MNHNS, SASEGT. Trimming took 2 bases from V and 6 from J; bases not matched to a gene: 3. The CDR3 length is 15 residues. The CDR3 coding sequence is TGTGCCAGCAGTGAATGGCAGGGGGCTAATTCACCCCTCCACTTT. This gives the protein CASSEWQGANSPLHF.

This chain links TRBV18 with TRBJ1-1; 10 bases map to TRBD1. CDR3 length: 16 amino acids. Per germline, CDR1 KGHSH and CDR2 LQKENI. The V and J ends lost 6 bases and 1 base, in that order; junction bases with no gene match: 8. The CDR3 DNA is TGTGCCAGCTCGGCCGGGACAGGGGTCGGGAACACTGAAGCTTTCTTT. This gives the protein CASSAGTGVGNTEAFF.

V is TRBV19 and J is TRBJ1-2, with D possibly being TRBD1 (5 bases). With 7 bases removed from V and 2 bases from J, the gap between germline ends came to 8 bases. The CDR3 has 12 residues. CDR1 LNHDA and CDR2 SQIVND come from the germline V gene (reference sequence). CDR3 protein: CASMTENYGYTF. The CDR3 DNA follows: TGTGCCAGTATGACAGAGAACTATGGCTACACCTTC.

The chain recombines TRBV4-1 with TRBJ2-6, with TRBD1 as a possible D gene (5 bases). V lost 4 bases to trimming and J lost 2 bases, with 12 bases between them. In germline, CDR1 is MGHRA, CDR2 YSYEKL. The CDR3 has 16 amino acids. CDR3 in amino acids: CASSLEGVPGANVLTF. CDR3 nucleotides: TGCGCCAGCAGCCTTGAAGGGGTCCCTGGGGCCAACGTCCTGACTTTC.

The chain recombines TRBV18 with TRBJ2-2, with a tentative D call TRBD2 (6 bases). Germline lookup yields CDR1 KGHSH and CDR2 LQKENI. The CDR3 has 17 amino acids. V lost 4 bases, J lost 2 bases, and 17 bases lay in between. CDR3 amino acids: CASSLIVSGSNTGELFF. The CDR3 DNA is TGTGCCAGCTCACTAATCGTCAGCGGGTCTAACACCGGGGAGCTGTTTTTT. Full variable domain (rest looked up from reference TRBV18 and TRBJ2-2): NAGVMQNPRHLVRRRGQEARLRCSPMKGHSHVYWYRQLPEEGLKFMVYLQKENIIDESGMPKERFSAEFPKEGPSILRIQQVVRGDSAAYFCASSLIVSGSNTGELFFGEGSRLTVL.

Here the CDR3 DNA reads TGCGCCAGCAGCCAAGATGTGGTTCAGTCCTACGAGCAGTACTTC. It codes for CASSQDVVQSYEQYF. This chain connects TRBV4-3 to TRBJ2-7; D remains ambiguous. CDR3 length: 15 residues. V was trimmed by 0 bases and J by 1 base, leaving 10 bases between them. CDR1 and CDR2 (germline): LGHNA, YSLEER.